The 21 T cell receptor beta chains in this list originate from one sample, sequenced in a study of T cell changes during pregnancy in multiple sclerosis. Clones were sequenced by immunoSEQ multiplex PCR, and TCRdb holds only the in-frame ones, with some missing. Of around 50,000 clones listed, roughly 91% are singletons. The specimen was CD4+ T cells from peripheral blood mononuclear cells, collected after pregnancy. All receptors come from a female donor in good health, enrolled as a control in a pregnancy study.

This chain links TRBV15 with TRBJ2-5, with 7 bases identical to TRBD2. Germline assignment: CDR1 LNHNV and CDR2 YYDKDF (reference sequence). The trim removed 0 bases at V and 4 bases at J, leaving 5 bases unmatched. There are 15 residues in the CDR3. The CDR3 nucleotides are TGTGCCACCAGCAGAGATCTATGGGGGGGAGAGACCCAGTACTTC. This sequence encodes CATSRDLWGGETQYF.

V is TRBV30 and J is TRBJ2-3; 10 bases line up with TRBD1. Germline values: CDR1 GTSNPN, CDR2 SVGIG (reference sequence). The CDR3 runs to 16 residues. V lost 0 bases to trimming and J lost 2 bases; unmatched junction nucleotides: 5. Written as DNA, the CDR3 is TGTGCCTGGAGTGTAGGGACAGGGGTTGTCACAGATACGCAGTATTTT. Protein product: CAWSVGTGVVTDTQYF.

This sequence joins TRBV28 and TRBJ2-5, with 10 nucleotides matching TRBD1. J lost 0 bases, V lost 2 bases, and 3 bases had no gene match. The CDR3 sequence is 16 residues long. The V gene's germline CDR1 is MDHEN and CDR2 SYDVKM. The CDR3 loop is CASSLGGQGNQETQYF. The DNA of the CDR3 is TGTGCCAGCAGTTTAGGGGGACAGGGGAACCAAGAGACCCAGTACTTC.

The chain recombines TRBV19 with TRBJ2-5; TRBD1 aligns across 10 bases. Trimming removed 7 bases from V and 4 bases from J; junction bases left unmatched: 3. The germline CDR1 and CDR2 sequences are LNHDA and SQIVND (reference sequence). CDR3 size: 13 residues. The CDR3 coding sequence is TGTGCCAGTAACGACAGGGGGCGAGAGACCCAGTACTTC. It is translated as CASNDRGRETQYF. Drawing the rest from reference TRBV19 and TRBJ2-5, the complete variable domain is DGGITQSPKYLFRKEGQNVTLSCEQNLNHDAMYWYRQDPGQGLRLIYYSQIVNDFQKGDIAEGYSVSREKKESFPLTVTSAQKNPTAFYLCASNDRGRETQYFGPGTRLLVL.

The gene calls are TRBV27 and TRBJ1-4; D remains ambiguous. Germline V gives CDR1 MNHEY, CDR2 SMNVEV (reference sequence). Trimming removed 3 bases from V and 3 bases from J, with 8 bases in between. This CDR3 region has 14 residues. For the CDR3, the DNA is TGTGCCAGCAGTTTGAAGAGTGCTAATGAAAAACTGTTTTTT. It yields the protein CASSLKSANEKLFF.

The V gene is TRBV18, the J gene TRBJ1-2, with TRBD1 identical over 8 bases. Germline assignment: CDR1 KGHSH and CDR2 LQKENI. With V trimmed by 4 bases and J by 5 bases, 9 bases remained unmatched. This CDR3 region has 15 residues. The CDR3 DNA sequence: TGTGCCAGCTCACAAATACAGGGGGTCGAATATGGCTACACCTTC. Amino acid sequence: CASSQIQGVEYGYTF.

The chain uses TRBV6-1 and TRBJ2-2; D possibly corresponds to TRBD2 (5 bases). CDR3 length: 16 residues. CDR1 is MNHNS and CDR2 is SASEGT in the germline V gene. V was shortened by 4 bases and J by 0 bases, with 12 bases between the two germline ends. The CDR3 DNA follows: TGTGCCAGCAGTGGGCTACGGGGAACGAACACCGGGGAGCTGTTTTTT. Amino acid sequence: CASSGLRGTNTGELFF.

The CDR3 coding sequence is TGTGCCAGCATCCCAGACAGGTGGAGTATTCAGCCCCAGCATTTT. Translated: CASIPDRWSIQPQHF. The chain is built from TRBV6-1 and TRBJ1-5; D might be TRBD1 (6 bases). The CDR3 totals 15 residues. From germline, CDR1 is MNHNS and CDR2 SASEGT. With 7 bases removed from V and 6 bases from J, the gap between germline ends came to 19 bases.

CDR3 nucleotides: TGTGCCAGCAGCTTACGGGGTCGGGAGACCCAGTACTTC. Translating it yields CASSLRGRETQYF. The chain employs TRBV11-2 and TRBJ2-5, with D perhaps matching TRBD2 (5 bases). Trimming pared 2 bases from V and 5 bases from J, leaving 9 bases between. Germline CDR1 reads SGHAT; CDR2 reads FQNNGV. The CDR3 is 13 amino acids.

This rearrangement joins TRBV12-5 to TRBJ2-7, with D maybe TRBD2 (6 bases). Germline V CDR1 and CDR2: LGHNT, FRNRAP. The V and J ends lost 4 bases and 7 bases respectively, with 26 bases between them. The CDR3 sequence is 17 residues long. CDR3 in amino acids: CASGSLLRTIRGWEQYF. The CDR3 DNA follows: TGTGCTAGTGGTTCCCTCTTAAGGACGATCCGGGGGTGGGAGCAGTACTTC.

In its sample, this clone was seen once. V gene TRBV7-9 combines with J gene TRBJ1-5; D unclear. Trimming took 3 bases from V and 4 from J, leaving 4 bases between them. Germline CDR1 SEHNR, CDR2 FQNEAQ (reference sequence). The CDR3 length is 12 residues. Written as DNA, the CDR3 is TGTGCCAGCAGCTTCCCGAATCAGCCCCAGCATTTT. The encoded protein is CASSFPNQPQHF.

This chain joins TRBV6-1 and TRBJ2-5; D unresolved. There are 12 residues in the CDR3. Trimming left V 5 bases short and J 5 bases short, with 9 bases between. Germline-derived CDR1 and CDR2 are MNHNS and SASEGT. The CDR3 DNA reads as TGTGCCAGCAGTCGTGCCGCGGAGACCCAGTACTTC. Amino acid sequence: CASSRAAETQYF.

J is TRBJ2-5 and V is TRBV27; TRBD2 is a possible D gene (6 bases). Per germline, CDR1 MNHEY and CDR2 SMNVEV (reference sequence). The CDR3 is made up of 12 amino acids. The ends were cut back, 6 bases at V and 1 base at J, with 6 bases in the middle. CDR3 DNA: TGTGCCAGCAGGGGACTCCAAGAGACCCAGTACTTC. It translates to CASRGLQETQYF.

The V call is TRBV19, the J call TRBJ2-1, with a weak D call TRBD2 (6 bases). CDR1 LNHDA and CDR2 SQIVND come from the germline V gene (reference sequence). This CDR3 spans 14 amino acids. V was cut by 6 bases and J by 3 bases, with 12 bases left in between. CDR3 coding DNA: TGTGCCAGTAGAGCTAGCGAACTCTACAATGAGCAGTTCTTC. Its protein is CASRASELYNEQFF.

This chain uses TRBV19 with TRBJ2-5, with a tentative D call TRBD1 (6 bases). The CDR3 loop spans 15 amino acids. Deletions cut 5 bases from V and 4 bases from J, with 17 bases between. Germline V lookup: CDR1 LNHDA, CDR2 SQIVND (reference sequence). CDR3 nucleotide sequence: TGTGCCAGTAGTGTCACCCCCGGGACACGAGAGACCCAGTACTTC. Protein product: CASSVTPGTRETQYF.

The J gene is TRBJ2-7, the V gene TRBV5-1; 7 positions agree with TRBD2. This CDR3 has 13 amino acids. The trim removed 5 bases at V and 1 base at J, leaving 3 bases unmatched. Germline CDR1 SGHRS, CDR2 YFSETQ. CDR3 nucleotides: TGCGCCAGCAGTTTCGGGGGGTCCTACGAGCAGTACTTC. It is translated as CASSFGGSYEQYF. The full variable domain, in which reference TRBV5-1 and TRBJ2-7 provide the parts outside the CDR3, is KAGVTQTPRYLIKTRGQQVTLSCSPISGHRSVSWYQQTPGQGLQFLFEYFSETQRNKGNFPGRFSGRQFSNSRSEMNVSTLELGDSALYLCASSFGGSYEQYFGPGTRLTVT.

The V gene is TRBV29-1, the J gene TRBJ1-1; weak D call: TRBD1 (5 bases). Deletions cut 4 bases from V and 7 bases from J, with 16 bases between. CDR1 and CDR2 (germline): SQVTM, ANQGSEA. The CDR3 sequence is 13 residues long. CDR3 amino acids: CSVGPRGKNEAFF. For the CDR3, the DNA is TGCAGCGTTGGTCCTCGGGGGAAGAATGAAGCTTTCTTT.

CDR3 DNA: TGTGCCAGCAGGACTCTCGGGACTACTCACAATGAGCAGTTCTTC. Its translation: CASRTLGTTHNEQFF. The chain has TRBV2 and TRBJ2-1; TRBD2 matches at 7 bases. The ends lost 6 bases at V and 5 bases at J; junction bases unmatched: 10. This CDR3 contains 15 residues. Germline CDR1 and CDR2: SNHLY and FYNNEI.

The chain couples TRBV5-4 to TRBJ2-7; 9 positions agree with TRBD2. From germline, CDR1 is SGHNT and CDR2 YYREEE (reference sequence). This CDR3 spans 15 amino acids. V lost 4 bases and J lost 4; bases outside the gene matches: 9. Here the CDR3 DNA reads TGTGCCAGCAGCGGAAGTCTAGCGGGGCTATACGAGCAGTACTTC. It encodes CASSGSLAGLYEQYF.

The chain has TRBV7-9 and TRBJ2-2, with 11 bases identical to TRBD2. This CDR3 contains 16 residues. Germline V lookup: CDR1 SEHNR, CDR2 FQNEAQ (reference sequence). J gave up 5 bases and V 5 bases, and 7 bases lay outside the gene matches. CDR3 coding DNA: TGTGCCAGCAGCATACCCGCTAGCGGGGGGACCGGGGAGCTGTTTTTT. It codes for CASSIPASGGTGELFF. Looking up the rest from reference TRBV7-9 and TRBJ2-2 gives the full variable domain: DTGVSQNPRHKITKRGQNVTFRCDPISEHNRLYWYRQTLGQGPEFLTYFQNEAQLEKSRLLSDRFSAERPKGSFSTLEIQRTEQGDSAMYLCASSIPASGGTGELFFGEGSRLTVL.

The V call is TRBV30, the J call TRBJ2-2; D not resolved. This CDR3 has 12 amino acids. Trimming took 4 bases from V and 1 from J, leaving 4 bases between them. Germline V gives CDR1 GTSNPN, CDR2 SVGIG (reference sequence). Here the CDR3 reads CAWNLNTGELFF. CDR3 sequence (DNA): TGTGCCTGGAATCTGAACACCGGGGAGCTGTTTTTT.